Given below is one T cell receptor (beta chain) in context. Antigen unknown. Relative to the germline gene, one junction end is altered; a read error may explain this. The data derive from a study of spatial heterogeneity in lung cancer. Study at large: On average, each unique TCR and UMI combination appeared more than ten times in raw reads. Study observations and caveats: The appearance of ubiquitous expanded tumor TCRs in blood was greater at resection than follow-up.

Time point in this sample: sample taken at primary tumor resection. There were 72 donors, all of them untreated patients with early-stage non-small cell lung cancer. Without sorting, whole RNA was sequenced from tumor, nontumor lung or frozen PBMC. TCRdb independently ran MiXCR on the 5' RACE reads; one entry per CDR3 protein. This sample has 11,000 or so distinct CDR3 sequences, with less than 4.5% found just once. Germline CDR1 is MDHEN and CDR2 is SYDVKM. The CDR3 is 14 residues long. This sequence originates from a female donor with early-stage non-small cell lung cancer. The chain uses TRBV28 and TRBJ1-3; 10 positions agree with TRBD1. Sequenced here: PBMCs, sampled at surgery. The CDR3 bases are TGTGCCAACAGTCGGGGACAGGGGACTAACACCATATATTTT. Its protein is CANSRGQGTNTIYF.